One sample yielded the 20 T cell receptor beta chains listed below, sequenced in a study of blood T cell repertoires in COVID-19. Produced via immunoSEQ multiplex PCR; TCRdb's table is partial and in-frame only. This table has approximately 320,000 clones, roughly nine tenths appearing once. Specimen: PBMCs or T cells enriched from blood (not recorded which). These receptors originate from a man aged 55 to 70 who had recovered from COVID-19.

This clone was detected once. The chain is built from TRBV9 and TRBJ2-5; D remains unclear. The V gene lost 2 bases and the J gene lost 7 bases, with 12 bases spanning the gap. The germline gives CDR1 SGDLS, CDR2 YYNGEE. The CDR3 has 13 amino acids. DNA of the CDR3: TGTGCCAGCAGCGTTGGGCAGTTGGCGACCCAGTACTTC. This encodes CASSVGQLATQYF.

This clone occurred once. For the CDR3, the DNA is TGTGCCAGCAGCTTGGCGCAGGACAGGGGAATAGGCTACACCTTC. It codes for CASSLAQDRGIGYTF. The V call is TRBV11-2, the J call TRBJ1-2; 9 bases align to TRBD1. V was pared by 3 bases and J by 8 bases, with 10 bases of the junction left unmatched. Germline lookup yields CDR1 SGHAT and CDR2 FQNNGV. CDR3 size: 15 residues. Full variable domain (missing parts from reference TRBV11-2 and TRBJ1-2): EAGVAQSPRYKIIEKRQSVAFWCNPISGHATLYWYQQILGQGPKLLIQFQNNGVVDDSQLPKDRFSAERLKGVDSTLKIQPAKLEDSAVYLCASSLAQDRGIGYTFGSGTRLTVV.

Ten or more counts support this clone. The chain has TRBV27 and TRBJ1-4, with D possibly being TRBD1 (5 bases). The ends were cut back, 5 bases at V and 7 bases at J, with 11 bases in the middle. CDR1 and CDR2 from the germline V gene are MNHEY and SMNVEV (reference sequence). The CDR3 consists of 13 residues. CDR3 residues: CASSRGGLEKLFF. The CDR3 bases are TGTGCCAGCAGTCGGGGGGGACTTGAAAAACTGTTTTTT.

CDR3 sequence (DNA): TGTGCCAGTAGTACCGACAGGGCCCCGAACACAGATACGCAGTATTTT. Protein product: CASSTDRAPNTDTQYF. J is TRBJ2-3 and V is TRBV19, with 7 nucleotides matching TRBD1. This CDR3 has 16 amino acids. Trimming removed 4 bases from V and 2 bases from J; junction bases left unmatched: 9. Germline V gives CDR1 LNHDA, CDR2 SQIVND (reference sequence).

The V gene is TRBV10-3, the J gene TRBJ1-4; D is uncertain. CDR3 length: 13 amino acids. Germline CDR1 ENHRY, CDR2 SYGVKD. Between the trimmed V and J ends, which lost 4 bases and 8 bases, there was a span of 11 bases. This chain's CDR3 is CAISGHAQEKLFF. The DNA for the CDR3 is TGTGCCATCAGTGGCCATGCTCAGGAAAAACTGTTTTTT.

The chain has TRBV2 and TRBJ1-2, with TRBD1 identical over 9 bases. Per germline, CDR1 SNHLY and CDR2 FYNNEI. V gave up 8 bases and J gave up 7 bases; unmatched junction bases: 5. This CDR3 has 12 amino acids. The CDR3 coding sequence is TGTGCCAGCGCCCTGGACAGGGGTGGCTACACCTTC. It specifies CASALDRGGYTF.

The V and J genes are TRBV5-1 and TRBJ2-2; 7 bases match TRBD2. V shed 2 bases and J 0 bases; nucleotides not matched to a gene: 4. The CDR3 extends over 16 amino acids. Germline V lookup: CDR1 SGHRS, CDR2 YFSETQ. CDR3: CASSLVGGPNTGELFF. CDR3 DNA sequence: TGCGCCAGCAGCTTAGTGGGAGGGCCGAACACCGGGGAGCTGTTTTTT.

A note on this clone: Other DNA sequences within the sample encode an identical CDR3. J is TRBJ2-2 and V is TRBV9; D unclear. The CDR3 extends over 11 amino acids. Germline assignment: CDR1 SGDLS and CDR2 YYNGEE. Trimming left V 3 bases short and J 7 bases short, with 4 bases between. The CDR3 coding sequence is TGTGCCAGCAGCGGCGGCGGGGAGCTGTTTTTT. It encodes CASSGGGELFF.

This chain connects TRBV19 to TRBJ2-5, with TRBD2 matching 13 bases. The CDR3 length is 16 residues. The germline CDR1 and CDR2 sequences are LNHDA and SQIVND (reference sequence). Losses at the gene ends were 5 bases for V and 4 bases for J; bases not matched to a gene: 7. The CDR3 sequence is CASSRTSGGARETQYF. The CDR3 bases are TGTGCCAGTAGTCGAACTAGCGGGGGGGCTCGAGAGACCCAGTACTTC.

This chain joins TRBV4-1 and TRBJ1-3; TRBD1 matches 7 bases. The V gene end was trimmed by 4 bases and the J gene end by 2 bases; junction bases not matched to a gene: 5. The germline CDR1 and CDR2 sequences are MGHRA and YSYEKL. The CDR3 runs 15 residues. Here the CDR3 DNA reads TGCGCCAGCAGCCGAAACGACAGGGCTGGAAACACCATATATTTT. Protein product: CASSRNDRAGNTIYF.

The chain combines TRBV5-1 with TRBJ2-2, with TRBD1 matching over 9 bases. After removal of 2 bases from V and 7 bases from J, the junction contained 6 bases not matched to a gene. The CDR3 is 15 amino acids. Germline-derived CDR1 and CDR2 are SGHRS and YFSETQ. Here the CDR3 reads CASSLRQGDGGELFF. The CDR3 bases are TGCGCCAGCAGCTTAAGACAGGGGGATGGCGGGGAGCTGTTTTTT.

The CDR3 spells CASSPSRAVQETQYF. In DNA, the CDR3 is TGTGCCAGCAGCCCCTCCAGGGCAGTCCAAGAGACCCAGTACTTC. This chain uses TRBV5-6 with TRBJ2-5; perhaps TRBD1 as D (5 bases). V lost 4 bases, J lost 1 base, and 14 bases lay in between. The germline gives CDR1 SGHDT, CDR2 YYEEEE. The CDR3 sequence is 15 residues long.

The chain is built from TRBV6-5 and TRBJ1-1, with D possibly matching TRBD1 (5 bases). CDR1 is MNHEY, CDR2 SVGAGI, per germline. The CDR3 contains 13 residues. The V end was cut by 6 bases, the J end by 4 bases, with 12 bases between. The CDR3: CASSRASGTEAFF. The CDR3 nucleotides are TGTGCCAGCAGCAGGGCCTCCGGCACTGAAGCTTTCTTT.

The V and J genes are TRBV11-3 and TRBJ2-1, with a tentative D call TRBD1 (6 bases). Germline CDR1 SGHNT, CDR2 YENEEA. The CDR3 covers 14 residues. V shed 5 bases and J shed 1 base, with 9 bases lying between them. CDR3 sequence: CASSLQGSYNEQFF. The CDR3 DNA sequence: TGTGCCAGCAGCCTCCAGGGGTCCTACAATGAGCAGTTCTTC. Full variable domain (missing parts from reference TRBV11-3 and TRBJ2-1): EAGVVQSPRYKIIEKKQPVAFWCNPISGHNTLYWYLQNLGQGPELLIRYENEEAVDDSQLPKDRFSAERLKGVDSTLKIQPAELGDSAVYLCASSLQGSYNEQFFGPGTRLTVL.

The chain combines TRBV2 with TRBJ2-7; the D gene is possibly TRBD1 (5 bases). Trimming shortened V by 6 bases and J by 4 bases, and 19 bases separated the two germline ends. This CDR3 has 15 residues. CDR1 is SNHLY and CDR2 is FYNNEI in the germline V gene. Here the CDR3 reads CASSLGSGQGYEQYF. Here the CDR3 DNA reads TGTGCCAGCAGCTTGGGTTCAGGGCAAGGTTACGAGCAGTACTTC.

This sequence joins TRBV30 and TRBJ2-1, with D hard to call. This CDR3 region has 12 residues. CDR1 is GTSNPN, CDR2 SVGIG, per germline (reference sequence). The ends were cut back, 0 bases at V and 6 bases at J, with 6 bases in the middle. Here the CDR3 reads CAWSVSSNEQFF. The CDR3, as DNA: TGTGCCTGGAGTGTTAGCTCCAATGAGCAGTTCTTC.

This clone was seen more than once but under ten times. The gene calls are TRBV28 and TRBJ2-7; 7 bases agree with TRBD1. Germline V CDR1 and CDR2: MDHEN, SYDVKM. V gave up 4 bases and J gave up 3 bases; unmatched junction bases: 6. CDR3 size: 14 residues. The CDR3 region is CASSSPTGSYEQYF. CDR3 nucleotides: TGTGCCAGCAGTTCCCCGACAGGGAGCTACGAGCAGTACTTC.

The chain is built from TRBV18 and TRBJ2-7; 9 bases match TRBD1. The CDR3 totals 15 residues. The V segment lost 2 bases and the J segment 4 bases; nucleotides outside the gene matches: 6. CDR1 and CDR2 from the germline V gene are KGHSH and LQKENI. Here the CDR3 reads CASSPAGTGIYEQYF. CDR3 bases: TGTGCCAGCTCACCAGCCGGGACAGGGATATACGAGCAGTACTTC.

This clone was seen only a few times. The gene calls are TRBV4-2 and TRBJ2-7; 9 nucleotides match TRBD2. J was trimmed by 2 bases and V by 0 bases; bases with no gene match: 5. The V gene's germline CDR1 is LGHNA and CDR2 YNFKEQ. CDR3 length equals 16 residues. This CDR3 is CASSQEATSGAYEQYF. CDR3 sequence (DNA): TGTGCCAGCAGCCAAGAGGCGACTAGCGGAGCCTACGAGCAGTACTTC.

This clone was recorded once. CDR3 protein: CASSLVRNTHYEQYF. CDR3 DNA sequence: TGTGCCAGCAGCTTAGTGCGGAACACCCACTACGAGCAGTACTTC. This chain joins TRBV11-2 and TRBJ2-7; D call uncertain. This CDR3 region has 15 residues. Trimming removed 1 base from V and 3 bases from J, with 13 bases in between. Germline CDR1 SGHAT, CDR2 FQNNGV.